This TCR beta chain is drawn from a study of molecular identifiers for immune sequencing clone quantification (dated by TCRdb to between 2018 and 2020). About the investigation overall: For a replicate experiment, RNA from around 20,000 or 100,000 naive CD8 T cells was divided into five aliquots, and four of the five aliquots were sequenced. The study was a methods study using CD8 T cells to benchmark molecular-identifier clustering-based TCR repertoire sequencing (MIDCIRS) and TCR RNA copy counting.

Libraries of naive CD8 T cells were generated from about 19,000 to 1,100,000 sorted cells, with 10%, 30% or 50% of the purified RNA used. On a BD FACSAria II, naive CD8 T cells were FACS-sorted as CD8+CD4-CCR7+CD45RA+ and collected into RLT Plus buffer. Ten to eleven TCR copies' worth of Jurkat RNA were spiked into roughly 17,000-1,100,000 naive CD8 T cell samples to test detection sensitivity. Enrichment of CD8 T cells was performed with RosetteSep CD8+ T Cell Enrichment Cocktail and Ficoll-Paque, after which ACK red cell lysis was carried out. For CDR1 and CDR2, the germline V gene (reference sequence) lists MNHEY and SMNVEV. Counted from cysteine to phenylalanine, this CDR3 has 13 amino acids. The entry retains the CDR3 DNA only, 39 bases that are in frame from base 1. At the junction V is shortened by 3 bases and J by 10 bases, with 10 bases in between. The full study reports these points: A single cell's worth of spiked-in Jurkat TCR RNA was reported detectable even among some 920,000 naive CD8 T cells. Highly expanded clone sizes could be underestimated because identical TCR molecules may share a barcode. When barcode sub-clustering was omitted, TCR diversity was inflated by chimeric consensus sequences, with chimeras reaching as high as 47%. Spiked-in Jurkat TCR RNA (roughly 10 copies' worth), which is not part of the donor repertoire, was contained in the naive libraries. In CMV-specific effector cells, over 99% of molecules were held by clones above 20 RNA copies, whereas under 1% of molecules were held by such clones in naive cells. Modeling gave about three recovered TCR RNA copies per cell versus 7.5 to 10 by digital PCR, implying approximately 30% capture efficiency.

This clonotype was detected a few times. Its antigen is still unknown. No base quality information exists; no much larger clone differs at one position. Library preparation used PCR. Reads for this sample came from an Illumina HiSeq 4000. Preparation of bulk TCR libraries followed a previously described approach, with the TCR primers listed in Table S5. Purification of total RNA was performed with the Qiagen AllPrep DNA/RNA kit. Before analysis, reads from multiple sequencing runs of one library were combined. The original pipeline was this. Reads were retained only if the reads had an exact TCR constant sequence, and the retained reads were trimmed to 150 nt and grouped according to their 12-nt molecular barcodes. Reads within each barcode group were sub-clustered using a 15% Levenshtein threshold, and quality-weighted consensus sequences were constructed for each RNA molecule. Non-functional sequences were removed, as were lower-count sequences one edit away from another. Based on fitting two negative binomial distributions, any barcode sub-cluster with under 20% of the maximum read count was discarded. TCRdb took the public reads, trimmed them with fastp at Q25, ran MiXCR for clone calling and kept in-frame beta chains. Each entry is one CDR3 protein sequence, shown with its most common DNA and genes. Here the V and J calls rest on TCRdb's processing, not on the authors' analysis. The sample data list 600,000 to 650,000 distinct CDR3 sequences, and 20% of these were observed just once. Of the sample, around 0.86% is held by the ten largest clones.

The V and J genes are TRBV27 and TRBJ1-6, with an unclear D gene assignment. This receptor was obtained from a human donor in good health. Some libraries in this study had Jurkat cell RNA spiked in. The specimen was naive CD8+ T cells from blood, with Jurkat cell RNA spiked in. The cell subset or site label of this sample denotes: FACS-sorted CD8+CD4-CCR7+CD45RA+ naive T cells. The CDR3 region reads CASSFGLLSPLHF. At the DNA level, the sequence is TGTGCCAGCAGTTTTGGGTTATTGTCACCCCTCCACTTT.